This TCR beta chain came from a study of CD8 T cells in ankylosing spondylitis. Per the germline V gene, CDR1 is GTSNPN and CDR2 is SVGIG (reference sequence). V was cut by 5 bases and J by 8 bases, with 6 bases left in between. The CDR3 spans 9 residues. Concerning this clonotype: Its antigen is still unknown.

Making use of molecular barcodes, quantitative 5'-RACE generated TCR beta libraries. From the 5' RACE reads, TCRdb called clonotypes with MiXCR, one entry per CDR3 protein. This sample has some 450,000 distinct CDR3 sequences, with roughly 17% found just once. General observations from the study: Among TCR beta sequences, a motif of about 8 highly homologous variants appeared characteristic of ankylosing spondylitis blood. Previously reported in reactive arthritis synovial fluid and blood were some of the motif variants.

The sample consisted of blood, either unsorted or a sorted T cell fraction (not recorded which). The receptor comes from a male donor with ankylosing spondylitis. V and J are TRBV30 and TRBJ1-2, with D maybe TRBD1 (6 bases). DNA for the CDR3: TGTGCCTGGGACAGGGGCTACACCTTC. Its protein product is CAWDRGYTF.